The clone carrying this TCR beta chain was found many times. The iRepertoire nested amplicon-rescue multiplex PCR amplified TCR alpha and beta CDR3s from RNA. TCRdb processed the multiplex PCR reads anew with MiXCR; each CDR3 protein has one entry. The data hold approximately 5,300 distinct CDR3 sequences, with approximately 30% observed a single time. The data belong to a study of glioma-infiltrating T cells. Germline values: CDR1 SGDLS, CDR2 YYNGEE. The CDR3 has 14 amino acids. V dropped 4 bases and J dropped 9; count of bases not matched to a gene: 9. The sample was glioma tissue, nonneoplastic brain tissue, or PBMCs (not recorded which). This sequence was found in a human donor with low-grade glioma or glioblastoma, undergoing nonglioma brain surgery, or in good health (not recorded which). The chain links TRBV9 to TRBJ2-1; the match to TRBD1 covers 8 bases. The DNA for the CDR3 is TGTGCCAGCAGCCCCATCCAGGGGGCAACTGAGCAGTTCTTC. Its protein is CASSPIQGATEQFF.